Below, 15 T cell receptor beta chains from the same sample are listed, as sequenced in a study of Graves' ophthalmopathy and Graves' hyperthyroidism. The TCR beta CDR3 regions underwent amplification from RNA transcripts. First-round RT-PCR used HTBI primers; second-round multiplex PCR followed. A single record per CDR3 protein comes from TCRdb applying MiXCR to the multiplex PCR reads. The table includes hundreds of thousands of distinct CDR3 sequences, around 45% detected once. Sequences were obtained from peripheral blood. These receptors were obtained from an adult man with Graves' ophthalmopathy.

This clonotype was observed once. The junction differs from germline at one of its ends, possibly a read error. This chain links TRBV10-2 with TRBJ2-5, with TRBD2 matching over 7 bases. This CDR3 is 13 amino acids long. Germline lookup yields CDR1 WSHSY and CDR2 SAAADI. CDR3 loop: CAWSVGGGETQYF. The CDR3 region has the DNA TGTGCCTGGAGTGTGGGGGGAGGGGAGACCCAGTACTTC.

The V and J genes are TRBV11-2 and TRBJ2-7, with TRBD2 identical over 10 bases. V lost 9 bases, J lost 6 bases, and 14 bases stayed unmatched. CDR1 is SGHAT, CDR2 FQNNGV, per germline. The CDR3 runs to 15 residues. The CDR3 protein is CASKLKREGRGEQYF. In nucleotides, the CDR3 is TGTGCCAGTAAGCTAAAGCGGGAGGGCCGGGGCGAGCAGTACTTC.

This chain connects TRBV7-3 to TRBJ2-7; 9 bases are shared with TRBD1. J gave up 7 bases and V 2 bases, and 12 bases lay outside the gene matches. The CDR3 is made up of 16 amino acids. Germline loops: CDR1 SGHTA, CDR2 FQGTGA. CDR3 in amino acids: CASSLAAGQGMREQYF. The CDR3 bases are TGTGCCAGCAGCTTAGCCGCGGGACAGGGTATGCGGGAGCAGTACTTC.

The chain carries TRBV12-3 or TRBV12-4 and TRBJ2-6; D remains unclear. CDR3 size: 17 residues. Deletions cut 2 bases from V and 0 bases from J, with 11 bases between. The CDR3 sequence: CASSLTIDFSGANVLTF. CDR3 nucleotides: TGTGCCAGCAGTTTAACAATTGACTTCTCTGGGGCCAACGTCCTGACTTTC.

The chain uses TRBV7-9 and TRBJ1-3; a possible D gene is TRBD1 (5 bases). V was trimmed by 5 bases and J by 2 bases, leaving 10 bases between them. Looked up from germline, CDR1 is SEHNR and CDR2 is FQNEAQ (reference sequence). The CDR3 spans 14 residues. The CDR3 reads CASSLVGAGNTIYF. For the CDR3, the DNA is TGTGCCAGCAGCCTAGTGGGGGCTGGAAACACCATATATTTT.

In this sample, this clonotype turned up once. This sequence joins TRBV5-4 and TRBJ2-7; D call uncertain. The germline gives CDR1 SGHNT, CDR2 YYREEE (reference sequence). V lost 4 bases and J lost 2, with 16 bases in between. The CDR3 totals 15 residues. CDR3: CASSQVGPRAYEQYF. DNA for the CDR3: TGTGCCAGCAGCCAAGTTGGCCCACGGGCCTACGAGCAGTACTTC. Looking up the rest from reference TRBV5-4 and TRBJ2-7 gives the full variable domain: ETGVTQSPTHLIKTRGQQVTLRCSSQSGHNTVSWYQQALGQGPQFIFQYYREEENGRGNFPPRFSGLQFPNYSSELNVNALELDDSALYLCASSQVGPRAYEQYFGPGTRLTVT.

Regarding this clonotype: The junction differs from germline at one of its ends, possibly a read error. The chain carries TRBV10-1 and TRBJ2-7; D not resolved. There are 14 residues in the CDR3. The V gene's germline CDR1 is WNHNN and CDR2 SYGVQD (reference sequence). CDR3 sequence: CASSETGTPYEQYF. The CDR3 DNA is TGTGCCAGCAGTGAAACGGGTACTCCCTACGAGCAGTACTTC.

This clonotype has just one count. The V gene is TRBV5-1, the J gene TRBJ2-6; possibly TRBD1 or TRBD2 for D (5 bases each). Germline CDR1 is SGHRS and CDR2 is YFSETQ. The CDR3 loop spans 16 amino acids. The V end lost 5 bases, the J end lost 1 base, and 13 bases lay between the germline ends. The CDR3 DNA reads as TGCGCCAGCAGTTCTGGGGGACGGTCTGGGGCCAACGTCCTGACTTTC. It codes for CASSSGGRSGANVLTF.

J is TRBJ1-1 and V is TRBV27; D unresolved. V lost 0 bases, J lost 6 bases, and 14 bases lay in between. Germline assignment: CDR1 MNHEY and CDR2 SMNVEV (reference sequence). This CDR3 region has 15 residues. The CDR3 loop reads CASSLSLYTVPEAFF. The DNA for the CDR3 is TGTGCCAGCAGTTTATCCTTATATACGGTCCCTGAAGCTTTCTTT.

This clonotype showed up many times. DNA of the CDR3: TGTGCCAGCAGCCCCTCGGGACAGGGGGCCATCGGCTACACCTTC. This gives the protein CASSPSGQGAIGYTF. V usage is TRBV7-8 and J usage is TRBJ1-2, with 12 bases fitting TRBD1. The trim removed 5 bases at V and 8 bases at J, leaving 9 bases unmatched. The length of the CDR3 is 15 residues. Germline V CDR1 and CDR2: SGHVS, FQNEAQ.

This chain connects TRBV5-1 to TRBJ1-1; a possible D gene is TRBD1 (6 bases). Trimming stripped 4 bases from V and 5 bases from J, with 15 bases between. In germline, CDR1 is SGHRS, CDR2 YFSETQ. CDR3 size: 14 residues. CDR3 amino acids: CASSPGTSGTEAFF. CDR3 coding DNA: TGCGCCAGCAGCCCCGGGACATCGGGGACTGAAGCTTTCTTT.

The J gene is TRBJ1-4, the V gene TRBV5-1; D gene uncertain. Trimming took 1 base from V and 3 from J, leaving 10 bases between them. The CDR3 contains 15 residues. The germline V gene encodes CDR1 SGHRS and CDR2 YFSETQ. The CDR3 here is CASSLLVSANEKLFF. CDR3 bases: TGCGCCAGCAGCTTGTTGGTTTCAGCTAATGAAAAACTGTTTTTT.

CDR3 DNA sequence: TGTGCCAGCAGCTTCCGGAGGGGAGACGAGCAGTACTTC. This gives the protein CASSFRRGDEQYF. The J gene is TRBJ2-7, the V gene TRBV5-4; weak D call: TRBD2 (6 bases). Germline-derived CDR1 and CDR2 are SGHNT and YYREEE (reference sequence). The ends were cut back, 2 bases at V and 5 bases at J, with 11 bases in the middle. There are 13 residues in the CDR3.

The genes are TRBV24-1 and TRBJ1-1; D gene uncertain. V was shortened by 3 bases and J by 3 bases, with 13 bases between the two germline ends. Per germline, CDR1 KGHDR and CDR2 SFDVKD. This CDR3 is built from 15 residues. The CDR3 sequence: CATSDARGSDTEAFF. In DNA form, the CDR3 reads TGTGCCACCAGTGATGCGCGAGGAAGTGACACTGAAGCTTTCTTT.

This clonotype was seen only a few times. The rearrangement links TRBV4-1 to TRBJ2-7, with 8 bases lining up with TRBD1. Losses at the gene ends were 4 bases for V and 2 bases for J; bases not matched to a gene: 10. The CDR3 has 16 residues. Per the germline V gene, CDR1 is MGHRA and CDR2 is YSYEKL. CDR3 bases: TGCGCCAGCAGCCTCGGAGACAGGGGAGCCACCTACGAGCAGTACTTC. Translation gives CASSLGDRGATYEQYF.